One and the same sample provided the 24 T cell receptor beta chains below, sequenced in a study of blood T cell repertoires in COVID-19. TCRdb keeps only in-frame clones here, not all; method: immunoSEQ multiplex PCR. The sample has about 170,000 clones; approximately 80% are singletons. Sequencing was carried out using peripheral blood. The receptor source for this set is a woman in her sixties or seventies with acute or convalescent COVID-19.

The chain uses TRBV6-2 or TRBV6-3 and TRBJ2-2, with 8 bases identical to TRBD2. Germline V gene data show CDR1 as MNHEY and CDR2 as SVGEGT. The CDR3 runs 18 residues. V was clipped by 0 bases and J by 3 bases; unmatched bases: 9. The CDR3 region has the DNA TGTGCCAGCAGTTACTCTCTGGCGGGGGGTATCGACACCGGGGAGCTGTTTTTT. Translation gives CASSYSLAGGIDTGELFF.

The chain has TRBV3-1 (or the pseudogene TRBV3-2) and TRBJ2-3, with 15 bases identical to TRBD2. The CDR3 has 17 amino acids. The V gene's germline CDR1 is LGHDT and CDR2 YNNKEL (reference sequence). With V trimmed by 0 bases and J by 5 bases, 3 bases remained unmatched. CDR3 loop: CASSQDPGLAGGDTQYF. In DNA form, the CDR3 reads TGTGCCAGCAGCCAAGATCCGGGACTAGCGGGGGGAGATACGCAGTATTTT.

V usage is TRBV3-1 (or the pseudogene TRBV3-2) and J usage is TRBJ2-1; 10 bases are a match to TRBD2. Germline CDR1 reads LGHDT; CDR2 reads YNNKEL (reference sequence). Trimming took 4 bases from V and 8 from J; bases not matched to a gene: 8. The CDR3 is 15 residues long. The CDR3 is CASSPASGGAHEQFF. The DNA of the CDR3 is TGTGCCAGCAGCCCGGCGAGCGGGGGGGCCCATGAGCAGTTCTTC.

This rearrangement joins TRBV5-4 to TRBJ2-1, with 10 bases that match TRBD2. The germline V gene encodes CDR1 SGHNT and CDR2 YYREEE (reference sequence). J was trimmed by 7 bases and V by 4 bases; bases with no gene match: 11. The length of the CDR3 is 16 residues. DNA of the CDR3: TGTGCCAGCAGCGCCGAGGGAGCGGGGGGGCGAAATGAGCAGTTCTTC. Its protein product is CASSAEGAGGRNEQFF.

The chain carries TRBV2 and TRBJ1-4; D uncertain. The V gene lost 6 bases and the J gene lost 5 bases, with 16 bases spanning the gap. Germline loops: CDR1 SNHLY, CDR2 FYNNEI. CDR3 length equals 15 residues. The CDR3 DNA follows: TGTGCCAGCAGGAGGACTGCCATGGGAAATGAAAAACTGTTTTTT. Translated, it gives CASRRTAMGNEKLFF.

V and J are TRBV5-1 and TRBJ1-2, with D perhaps TRBD1 (6 bases). The CDR3 spans 13 residues. Germline V gene lookup returns CDR1 SGHRS and CDR2 YFSETQ. V gave up 0 bases and J gave up 8 bases, with 11 bases separating them. As DNA, the CDR3 is TGCGCCAGCAGCTTGGGACAGGATTCAGGCTACACCTTC. This encodes CASSLGQDSGYTF.

Only a few counts were recorded for this clone. V is TRBV11-2 and J is TRBJ2-7, with TRBD2 matching over 12 bases. The CDR3 contains 15 residues. Germline V lookup: CDR1 SGHAT, CDR2 FQNNGV. V was pared by 5 bases and J by 3 bases, with 5 bases of the junction left unmatched. As DNA, the CDR3 is TGTGCCAGCAGCGAACGACTAGCGGGGGTCTACGAGCAGTACTTC. Translation: CASSERLAGVYEQYF.

The rearrangement joins TRBV7-2 to TRBJ2-1; 10 nucleotides match TRBD2. Germline V CDR1 and CDR2: SGHTA, FQGNSA. V dropped 5 bases and J dropped 10; count of bases not matched to a gene: 14. The CDR3 is 16 amino acids. CDR3 in amino acids: CASSLRGSGGPSEQFF. The CDR3 DNA reads as TGTGCCAGCAGCCTACGAGGTAGCGGGGGGCCATCGGAGCAGTTCTTC.

A single count supports this clone. The rearrangement uses TRBV21-1 and TRBJ1-5; the table gives TRBD1 as D, unverified against the DNA. TRBV21-1 is flagged as a pseudogene. The CDR3 has 15 residues. CDR3 sequence: CASPPRTGEDQPQHF. The CDR3 nucleotides read TGTGCCAGCCCGCCCCGGACAGGGGAGGACCAGCCCCAGCATTTT.

This clone was picked up one time. The chain employs TRBV7-8 and TRBJ1-2; D might be TRBD1 (6 bases). Trimming stripped 1 base from V and 4 bases from J, with 13 bases between. The CDR3 is 15 residues long. CDR1 and CDR2 (germline): SGHVS, FQNEAQ. The CDR3 DNA follows: TGTGCCAGCAGCTTAGAACAGGGAGATTCCTATGGCTACACCTTC. Its protein product is CASSLEQGDSYGYTF. Drawing the rest from reference TRBV7-8 and TRBJ1-2, the complete variable domain is GAGVSQSPRYKVAKRGQDVALRCDPISGHVSLFWYQQALGQGPEFLTYFQNEAQLDKSGLPSDRFFAERPEGSVSTLKIQRTQQEDSAVYLCASSLEQGDSYGYTFGSGTRLTVV.

The genes are TRBV6-5 and TRBJ1-4; D not resolved. The CDR3 contains 14 residues. The germline CDR1 and CDR2 sequences are MNHEY and SVGAGI. Trimming left V 5 bases short and J 4 bases short, with 11 bases between. As DNA, the CDR3 is TGTGCCAGCAGTAGAGGAGGGAGTAATGAAAAACTGTTTTTT. Encoded protein: CASSRGGSNEKLFF.

The CDR3 bases are TGCGCCAGCAGCTTGGCCGCACTAGCGGGGGGGTCCATACAAGAGACCCAGTACTTC. The encoded protein is CASSLAALAGGSIQETQYF. This chain connects TRBV5-1 to TRBJ2-5; 13 bases line up with TRBD2. The length of the CDR3 is 19 residues. CDR1 and CDR2 from the germline V gene are SGHRS and YFSETQ. With V trimmed by 0 bases and J by 2 bases, 10 bases remained unmatched.

The gene calls are TRBV3-1 (or the pseudogene TRBV3-2) and TRBJ2-3, with TRBD2 matching 7 bases. This CDR3 spans 14 amino acids. V dropped 2 bases and J dropped 2; count of bases not matched to a gene: 1. Germline V CDR1 and CDR2: LGHDT, YNNKEL (reference sequence). The CDR3 bases are TGTGCCAGCAGCCAAAAGCGGGACACAGATACGCAGTATTTT. Its protein is CASSQKRDTDTQYF.

The chain is built from TRBV28 and TRBJ2-2; 7 bases map to TRBD2. Unmatched junction bases numbered 12, after V lost 3 bases and J lost 2 bases. CDR3 length: 18 amino acids. CDR1 MDHEN and CDR2 SYDVKM come from the germline V gene. The CDR3 reads CASSFSRDGGYNTGELFF. The CDR3 DNA follows: TGTGCCAGCAGTTTCTCCCGGGACGGGGGGTACAACACCGGGGAGCTGTTTTTT.

V is TRBV11-2 and J is TRBJ1-2; D gene unclear. Germline V CDR1 and CDR2: SGHAT, FQNNGV. CDR3 size: 13 residues. V was cut by 3 bases and J by 8 bases, with 13 bases left in between. CDR3 sequence: CASSFPGDQGYTF. CDR3 coding DNA: TGTGCCAGCAGCTTCCCCGGGGATCAGGGCTACACCTTC.

The rearrangement joins TRBV30 to TRBJ1-6, with D possibly being TRBD1 (5 bases). V was shortened by 1 base and J by 8 bases, with 12 bases between the two germline ends. CDR1 and CDR2 (germline): GTSNPN, SVGIG (reference sequence). The CDR3 covers 14 residues. The CDR3 DNA reads as TGTGCCTGGAGTGGACAGACGATGGATTCACCCCTCCACTTT. The encoded protein is CAWSGQTMDSPLHF.

The chain links TRBV7-9 to TRBJ2-5; possible D gene TRBD2, 6 bases. With 6 bases removed from V and 0 bases from J, the gap between germline ends came to 11 bases. The length of the CDR3 is 14 residues. Germline assignment: CDR1 SEHNR and CDR2 FQNEAQ (reference sequence). The CDR3 loop reads CASSHLAYQETQYF. DNA for the CDR3: TGTGCCAGCAGTCACCTAGCGTACCAAGAGACCCAGTACTTC.

J is TRBJ1-2 and V is TRBV7-9, with 7 bases aligning to TRBD1. The CDR3 runs 17 residues. Germline V gene lookup returns CDR1 SEHNR and CDR2 FQNEAQ (reference sequence). Unmatched junction bases numbered 18, after V lost 7 bases and J lost 4 bases. DNA for the CDR3: TGTGCCAGCACCAATAGGGTGGTCGGGACAGAGGGCTATGGCTACACCTTC. This translates into CASTNRVVGTEGYGYTF. Together with reference TRBV7-9 and TRBJ1-2, the CDR3 gives the full variable domain: DTGVSQNPRHKITKRGQNVTFRCDPISEHNRLYWYRQTLGQGPEFLTYFQNEAQLEKSRLLSDRFSAERPKGSFSTLEIQRTEQGDSAMYLCASTNRVVGTEGYGYTFGSGTRLTVV.

The J gene is TRBJ2-7, the V gene TRBV5-1, with a weak D call TRBD2 (5 bases). The CDR3 runs 15 residues. V was clipped by 2 bases and J by 7 bases, with 19 bases between them. Germline V gene sequence: CDR1 SGHRS, CDR2 YFSETQ. The CDR3 DNA sequence: TGCGCCAGCAGCTTCAGAGACCCCCGGGGTGGTGAGCAGTACTTC. This gives the protein CASSFRDPRGGEQYF.

The chain carries TRBV7-2 and TRBJ2-5, with 9 bases matching TRBD2. CDR3 length equals 16 residues. In germline, CDR1 is SGHTA, CDR2 FQGNSA. V trimming: 2 bases; J trimming: 2 bases; junction bases outside the gene matches: 6. CDR3 DNA: TGTGCCAGCAGCTTACAGTCTAGCGGGATTCAAGAGACCCAGTACTTC. Protein sequence: CASSLQSSGIQETQYF.

The CDR3 reads CASSQDFGTGIVSGANVLTF. The CDR3 DNA sequence: TGCGCCAGCAGCCAAGATTTCGGGACAGGGATCGTCTCTGGGGCCAACGTCCTGACTTTC. The J gene is TRBJ2-6, the V gene TRBV4-1, with 9 positions matching TRBD1. Germline trimming cut 0 bases from V and 0 bases from J; bases unmatched to any gene: 9. The CDR3 extends over 20 amino acids. The germline V gene has CDR1 MGHRA and CDR2 YSYEKL.

V is TRBV5-4 and J is TRBJ2-7; maybe TRBD1 (7 bases). The V gene's germline CDR1 is SGHNT and CDR2 YYREEE (reference sequence). The CDR3 runs to 14 residues. Deletions cut 3 bases from V and 0 bases from J, with 10 bases between. The CDR3 region is CASSSGDSSYEQYF. The CDR3 nucleotides are TGTGCCAGCAGCTCGGGGGACAGCTCCTACGAGCAGTACTTC.

The chain employs TRBV6-2 or TRBV6-3 and TRBJ1-5; weak D call: TRBD1 (6 bases). This CDR3 region has 14 residues. V was trimmed by 4 bases and J by 3 bases, leaving 10 bases between them. CDR1 is MNHEY, CDR2 SVGEGT, per germline. CDR3: CASSFGQNNQPQHF. The CDR3 DNA reads as TGTGCCAGCAGTTTCGGACAGAACAATCAGCCCCAGCATTTT.

This clone was seen just once. The chain carries TRBV5-5 and TRBJ1-4, with 10 bases matching TRBD1. Germline CDR1 reads SGHKS; CDR2 reads YYEKEE (reference sequence). V shed 4 bases, J shed 5 bases, and the junction held 8 bases outside the gene matches. CDR3 length: 16 residues. In DNA, the CDR3 is TGTGCCAGCAGCCAATCTCCGGGACAGGGGAATGAAAAACTGTTTTTT. Its translation is CASSQSPGQGNEKLFF.